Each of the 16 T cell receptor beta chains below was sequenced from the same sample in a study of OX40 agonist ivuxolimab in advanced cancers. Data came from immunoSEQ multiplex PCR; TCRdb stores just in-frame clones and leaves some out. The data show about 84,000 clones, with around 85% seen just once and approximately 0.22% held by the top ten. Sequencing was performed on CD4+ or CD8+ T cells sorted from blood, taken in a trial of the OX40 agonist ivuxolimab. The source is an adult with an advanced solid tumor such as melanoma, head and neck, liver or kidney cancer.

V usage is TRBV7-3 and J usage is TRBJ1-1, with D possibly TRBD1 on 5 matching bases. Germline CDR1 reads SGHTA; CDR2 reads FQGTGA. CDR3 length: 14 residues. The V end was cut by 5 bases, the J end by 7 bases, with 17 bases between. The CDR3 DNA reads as TGTGCCAGCAGCCCCGGGACGGGGGAGGGTGAAGCTTTCTTT. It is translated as CASSPGTGEGEAFF.

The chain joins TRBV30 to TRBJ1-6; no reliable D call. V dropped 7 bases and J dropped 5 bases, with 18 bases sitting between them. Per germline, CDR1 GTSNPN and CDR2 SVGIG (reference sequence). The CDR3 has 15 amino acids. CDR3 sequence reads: CAYTHKDGDNSPLHF. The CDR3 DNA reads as TGTGCCTACACACATAAGGACGGAGATAATTCACCCCTCCACTTT.

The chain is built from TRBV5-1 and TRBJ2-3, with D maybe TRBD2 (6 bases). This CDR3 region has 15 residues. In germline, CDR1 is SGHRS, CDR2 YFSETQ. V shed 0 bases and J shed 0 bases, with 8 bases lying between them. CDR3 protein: CASSLVGRSTDTQYF. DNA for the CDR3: TGCGCCAGCAGCTTGGTCGGGAGAAGCACAGATACGCAGTATTTT.

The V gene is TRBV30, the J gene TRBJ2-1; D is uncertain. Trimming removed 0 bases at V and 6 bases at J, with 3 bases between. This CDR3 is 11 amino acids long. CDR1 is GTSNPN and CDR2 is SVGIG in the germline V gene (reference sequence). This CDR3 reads CAWSVPNEQFF. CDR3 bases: TGTGCCTGGAGTGTACCCAATGAGCAGTTCTTC.

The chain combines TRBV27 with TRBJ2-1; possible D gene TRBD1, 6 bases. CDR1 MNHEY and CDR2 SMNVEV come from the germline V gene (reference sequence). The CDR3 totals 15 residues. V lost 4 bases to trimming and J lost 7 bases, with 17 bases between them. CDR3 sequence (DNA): TGTGCCAGCAGTTACAACCTACAGGGTTCTAATGAGCAGTTCTTC. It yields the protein CASSYNLQGSNEQFF.

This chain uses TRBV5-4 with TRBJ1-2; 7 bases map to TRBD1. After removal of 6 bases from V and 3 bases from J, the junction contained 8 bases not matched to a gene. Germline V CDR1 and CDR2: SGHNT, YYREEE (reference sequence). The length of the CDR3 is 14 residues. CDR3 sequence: CASTQFTGDYGYTF. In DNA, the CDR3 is TGTGCCAGCACCCAATTCACAGGGGACTATGGCTACACCTTC.

The CDR3: CASSPTGQGGHNEQFF. CDR3 in DNA: TGTGCCAGCTCACCTACGGGACAGGGGGGTCACAATGAGCAGTTCTTC. This rearrangement joins TRBV18 to TRBJ2-1, with 11 bases matching TRBD1. Germline values: CDR1 KGHSH, CDR2 LQKENI. There are 16 residues in the CDR3. V was pared by 3 bases and J by 5 bases, with 6 bases of the junction left unmatched.

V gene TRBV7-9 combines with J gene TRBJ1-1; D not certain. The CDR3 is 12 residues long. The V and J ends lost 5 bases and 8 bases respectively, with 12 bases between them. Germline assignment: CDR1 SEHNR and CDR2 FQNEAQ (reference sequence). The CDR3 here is CASSGRNAEAFF. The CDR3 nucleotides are TGTGCCAGCAGCGGGCGGAACGCGGAAGCTTTCTTT.

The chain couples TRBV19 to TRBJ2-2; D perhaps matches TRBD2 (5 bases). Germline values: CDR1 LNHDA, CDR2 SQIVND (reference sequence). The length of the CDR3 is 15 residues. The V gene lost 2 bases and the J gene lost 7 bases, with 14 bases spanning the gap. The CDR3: CASSITSGGHGELFF. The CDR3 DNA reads TGTGCCAGTAGTATAACATCGGGCGGGCACGGGGAGCTGTTTTTT.

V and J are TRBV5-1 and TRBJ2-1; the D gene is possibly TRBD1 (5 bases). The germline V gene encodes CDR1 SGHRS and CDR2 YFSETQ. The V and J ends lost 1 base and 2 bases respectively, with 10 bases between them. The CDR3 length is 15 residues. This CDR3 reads CASSLQGITYNEQFF. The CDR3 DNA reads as TGCGCCAGCAGCTTGCAGGGAATCACCTACAATGAGCAGTTCTTC. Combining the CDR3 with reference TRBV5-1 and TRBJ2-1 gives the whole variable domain KAGVTQTPRYLIKTRGQQVTLSCSPISGHRSVSWYQQTPGQGLQFLFEYFSETQRNKGNFPGRFSGRQFSNSRSEMNVSTLELGDSALYLCASSLQGITYNEQFFGPGTRLTVL.

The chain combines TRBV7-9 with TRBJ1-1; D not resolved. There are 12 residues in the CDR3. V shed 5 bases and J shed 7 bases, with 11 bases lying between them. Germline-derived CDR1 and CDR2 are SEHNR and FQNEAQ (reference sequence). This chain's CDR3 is CASSPRGVEAFF. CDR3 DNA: TGTGCCAGCAGCCCCCGGGGAGTTGAAGCTTTCTTT.

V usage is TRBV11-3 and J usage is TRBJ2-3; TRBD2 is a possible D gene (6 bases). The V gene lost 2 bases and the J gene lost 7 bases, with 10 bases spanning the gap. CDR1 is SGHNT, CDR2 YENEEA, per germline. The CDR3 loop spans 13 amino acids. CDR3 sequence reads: CASSLLGGHTQYF. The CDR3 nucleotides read TGTGCCAGCAGCTTATTGGGGGGTCATACGCAGTATTTT.

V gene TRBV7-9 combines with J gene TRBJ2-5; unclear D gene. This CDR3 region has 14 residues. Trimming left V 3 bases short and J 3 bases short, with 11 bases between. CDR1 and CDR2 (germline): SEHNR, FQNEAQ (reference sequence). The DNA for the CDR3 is TGTGCCAGCAGCTTTCGTAGGACGGAAGAGACCCAGTACTTC. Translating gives CASSFRRTEETQYF.

CDR3 residues: CASSSPQGGQETQYF. CDR3 coding DNA: TGTGCCAGCAGCTCCCCACAGGGAGGCCAAGAGACCCAGTACTTC. The chain joins TRBV5-5 to TRBJ2-5; D assignment may be TRBD1 or TRBD2 (6 bases each). The CDR3 sequence is 15 residues long. Trimming shortened V by 3 bases and J by 1 base, and 13 bases separated the two germline ends. Looked up from germline, CDR1 is SGHKS and CDR2 is YYEKEE (reference sequence). Looking up the rest from reference TRBV5-5 and TRBJ2-5 gives the full variable domain: DAGVTQSPTHLIKTRGQQVTLRCSPISGHKSVSWYQQVLGQGPQFIFQYYEKEERGRGNFPDRFSARQFPNYSSELNVNALLLGDSALYLCASSSPQGGQETQYFGPGTRLLVL.

The DNA of the CDR3 is TGTGCCAGCAGTTTTTCAGGGGTCGGGAACACTGAAGCTTTCTTT. The encoded protein is CASSFSGVGNTEAFF. The chain links TRBV28 to TRBJ1-1, with a possible D match to TRBD1 (6 bases). V lost 3 bases to trimming and J lost 1 base, with 12 bases between them. Germline V gives CDR1 MDHEN, CDR2 SYDVKM. The CDR3 is 15 residues long.

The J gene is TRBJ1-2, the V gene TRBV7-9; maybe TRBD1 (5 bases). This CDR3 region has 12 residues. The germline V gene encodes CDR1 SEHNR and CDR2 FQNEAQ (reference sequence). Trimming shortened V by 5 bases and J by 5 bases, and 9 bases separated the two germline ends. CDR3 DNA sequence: TGTGCCAGCAGCCAAGGGGAGTATGGCTACACCTTC. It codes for CASSQGEYGYTF.